This entry lists 20 T cell receptor beta chains sequenced from one sample in a study of cytomegalovirus exposure and HLA in healthy donors. Primers: 60 Vbeta forward and 13 Jbeta reverse. TCRdb's copy holds only in-frame clones and misses some; the assay was immunoSEQ multiplex PCR. The sample totals about 200,000 clones. Material for sequencing was PBMCs. All receptors come from a girl aged 2-10 years in good health and CMV-seropositive.

V gene TRBV10-2 combines with J gene TRBJ1-1; D not resolved. The length of the CDR3 is 18 residues. Germline V gene lookup returns CDR1 WSHSY and CDR2 SAAADI. With 0 bases removed from V and 11 bases from J, the gap between germline ends came to 28 bases. CDR3 amino acids: CASSESIHANSVAAKAFF. The DNA for the CDR3 is TGCGCCAGCAGTGAGTCGATTCACGCCAATTCGGTGGCAGCGAAGGCTTTCTTT.

The chain links TRBV29-1 to TRBJ2-7; the D gene is possibly TRBD2 (5 bases). CDR1 and CDR2 from the germline V gene are SQVTM and ANQGSEA. The CDR3 covers 11 residues. Trimming cost V 4 bases and J 3 bases, with 7 bases left between them. CDR3 amino acids: CSVAGVYEQYF. CDR3 in DNA: TGCAGCGTTGCCGGGGTCTACGAGCAGTACTTC.

This chain uses TRBV7-2 with TRBJ2-7; maybe TRBD2 (6 bases). This CDR3 has 19 residues. Per germline, CDR1 SGHTA and CDR2 FQGNSA. Between the trimmed V and J ends, which lost 0 bases and 3 bases, there was a span of 24 bases. The CDR3 spells CASSLAGGGSGTRLYEQYF. CDR3 DNA sequence: TGTGCCAGCAGCTTAGCGGGGGGTGGTTCCGGGACCAGGCTCTACGAGCAGTACTTC. The whole variable domain, remainder taken from reference TRBV7-2 and TRBJ2-7, is GAGVSQSPSNKVTEKGKDVELRCDPISGHTALYWYRQSLGQGLEFLIYFQGNSAPDKSGLPSDRFSAERTGGSVSTLTIQRTQQEDSAVYLCASSLAGGGSGTRLYEQYFGPGTRLTVT.

The genes are TRBV6-5 and TRBJ2-7; TRBD2 aligns across 10 bases. The CDR3 extends over 16 amino acids. The trim removed 4 bases at V and 3 bases at J, leaving 9 bases unmatched. Germline-derived CDR1 and CDR2 are MNHEY and SVGAGI. The CDR3 sequence is CASSSLKAGGSYEQYF. The CDR3 DNA reads TGTGCCAGCAGTTCCCTCAAAGCGGGAGGGAGCTACGAGCAGTACTTC.

The chain combines TRBV15 with TRBJ2-7; the match to TRBD1 covers 12 bases. V trimming: 5 bases; J trimming: 5 bases; junction bases outside the gene matches: 4. The germline V gene encodes CDR1 LNHNV and CDR2 YYDKDF (reference sequence). This CDR3 contains 14 residues. The CDR3 DNA reads TGTGCCACCAGCCTCGGGGACAGGGGGCACGAGCAGTACTTC. Translation: CATSLGDRGHEQYF.

The V and J genes are TRBV18 and TRBJ2-5, with D possibly TRBD2 on 5 matching bases. CDR3 length equals 16 residues. Trimming cost V 3 bases and J 5 bases, with 19 bases left between them. Germline V lookup: CDR1 KGHSH, CDR2 LQKENI. The DNA of the CDR3 is TGTGCCAGCTCACCCGGAGTGATAAGCGGACCGGAGACCCAGTACTTC. Its protein is CASSPGVISGPETQYF. The complete variable domain, with remaining parts taken from reference TRBV18 and TRBJ2-5, reads NAGVMQNPRHLVRRRGQEARLRCSPMKGHSHVYWYRQLPEEGLKFMVYLQKENIIDESGMPKERFSAEFPKEGPSILRIQQVVRGDSAAYFCASSPGVISGPETQYFGPGTRLLVL.

This sequence joins TRBV28 and TRBJ2-2, with 7 bases aligning to TRBD2. Trimming took 1 base from V and 3 from J; bases not matched to a gene: 8. Germline V lookup: CDR1 MDHEN, CDR2 SYDVKM. The length of the CDR3 is 17 residues. The CDR3 bases are TGTGCCAGCAGTTTATTAGGTGGGCTAGCGGACACCGGGGAGCTGTTTTTT. Amino acids: CASSLLGGLADTGELFF.

The rearrangement links TRBV7-2 to TRBJ2-1; 7 nucleotides agree with TRBD2. Trimming took 8 bases from V and 7 from J; bases not matched to a gene: 11. This CDR3 comprises 14 residues. Germline CDR1 and CDR2: SGHTA and FQGNSA. The CDR3 here is CASALGGARNEQFF. For the CDR3, the DNA is TGTGCCAGCGCCCTGGGAGGGGCTAGGAATGAGCAGTTCTTC.

This chain links TRBV28 with TRBJ1-1; D might be TRBD1 (6 bases). Germline V lookup: CDR1 MDHEN, CDR2 SYDVKM. The CDR3 is made up of 12 amino acids. The V and J ends lost 5 bases and 11 bases respectively, with 15 bases between them. The CDR3 DNA reads as TGTGCCAGCAGTCCACAGGGCGGGGGCGCTTTCTTT. This gives the protein CASSPQGGGAFF.

This chain uses TRBV6-5 with TRBJ2-7, with D possibly being TRBD2 (5 bases). Trimming cost V 2 bases and J 2 bases, with 16 bases left between them. This CDR3 is 16 amino acids long. Germline values: CDR1 MNHEY, CDR2 SVGAGI. The CDR3 is CASSYSIGSTPYEQYF. The DNA of the CDR3 is TGTGCCAGCAGTTACAGTATTGGGAGTACCCCCTACGAGCAGTACTTC.

J is TRBJ2-1 and V is TRBV9; 9 bases map to TRBD2. Looked up from germline, CDR1 is SGDLS and CDR2 is YYNGEE. There are 16 residues in the CDR3. The J segment lost 7 bases and the V segment lost 4 bases, leaving 12 bases of the junction unmatched. CDR3 DNA: TGTGCCAGCAGCCCCTCCGGACTAGCGAGATTTAATGAGCAGTTCTTC. This gives the protein CASSPSGLARFNEQFF.

Details on this clone: An end of the junction differs from the germline gene, which may be a read error. V and J are TRBV18 and TRBJ2-3, with a weak D call TRBD2 (6 bases). This CDR3 contains 20 residues. The germline CDR1 and CDR2 sequences are KGHSH and LQKENI. The CDR3 loop reads CTSSPRITLPRGDGTDTQYF. In DNA, the CDR3 is TGTACCAGCTCACCACGGATAACCCTCCCGCGGGGAGACGGCACAGATACGCAGTATTTT.

This chain connects TRBV7-8 to TRBJ2-1; TRBD2 aligns across 7 bases. CDR3 length: 15 residues. V lost 4 bases to trimming and J lost 4 bases; unmatched junction nucleotides: 7. In germline, CDR1 is SGHVS, CDR2 FQNEAQ. This CDR3 reads CASSSRDYPYNEQFF. In DNA, the CDR3 is TGTGCCAGCAGCTCCCGGGACTACCCGTACAATGAGCAGTTCTTC.

This chain connects TRBV18 to TRBJ2-5, with 10 bases identical to TRBD2. The V gene's germline CDR1 is KGHSH and CDR2 LQKENI. This CDR3 contains 16 residues. Losses at the gene ends were 0 bases for V and 4 bases for J; bases not matched to a gene: 5. The CDR3 loop is CASSPPSGRVSETQYF. Written as DNA, the CDR3 is TGTGCCAGCTCACCACCGAGCGGGAGGGTTTCAGAGACCCAGTACTTC.

The chain links TRBV10-1 to TRBJ2-7; a possible D gene is TRBD1 (6 bases). The V end lost 5 bases, the J end lost 5 bases, and 16 bases lay between the germline ends. CDR1 is WNHNN and CDR2 is SYGVQD in the germline V gene (reference sequence). CDR3 length: 14 residues. DNA for the CDR3: TGCGCCAGCAGTCTTAAAGGACAGTTCCACGAGCAGTACTTC. It encodes CASSLKGQFHEQYF.

This rearrangement joins TRBV9 to TRBJ2-3, with 8 nucleotides matching TRBD2. This CDR3 has 17 amino acids. Germline values: CDR1 SGDLS, CDR2 YYNGEE. V lost 4 bases, J lost 1 base, and 11 bases stayed unmatched. The CDR3 protein is CASSPDLGTRGTDTQYF. CDR3 DNA sequence: TGTGCCAGCAGCCCGGACCTCGGGACTAGAGGCACAGATACGCAGTATTTT.

CDR3 sequence: CASSHGTSGTREQYF. As DNA, the CDR3 is TGCGCCAGCAGCCACGGGACTAGCGGGACCCGTGAGCAGTACTTC. The chain employs TRBV10-1 and TRBJ2-7, with 13 bases aligning to TRBD2. Germline V gene sequence: CDR1 WNHNN, CDR2 SYGVQD (reference sequence). There are 15 residues in the CDR3. V shed 6 bases, J shed 7 bases, and the junction held 9 bases outside the gene matches.

The chain recombines TRBV7-9 with TRBJ1-2; 11 bases line up with TRBD1. Germline-derived CDR1 and CDR2 are SEHNR and FQNEAQ (reference sequence). J lost 7 bases, V lost 5 bases, and 9 bases had no gene match. The CDR3 extends over 15 amino acids. DNA of the CDR3: TGTGCCAGCAGCCCCCCGGACAGGGGGCCCCGTGGCTACACCTTC. The encoded protein is CASSPPDRGPRGYTF.

J is TRBJ1-3 and V is TRBV28; D is unresolved. Germline V CDR1 and CDR2: MDHEN, SYDVKM. This CDR3 has 15 residues. Trimming stripped 2 bases from V and 2 bases from J, with 10 bases between. The CDR3 loop is CASSLTHGTGNTIYF. The CDR3 bases are TGTGCCAGCAGTTTAACCCACGGTACTGGAAACACCATATATTTT.

The V and J genes are TRBV15 and TRBJ2-7, with TRBD2 as a possible D gene (5 bases). The V gene lost 1 base and the J gene lost 3 bases, with 13 bases spanning the gap. CDR1 LNHNV and CDR2 YYDKDF come from the germline V gene (reference sequence). This CDR3 is 15 amino acids long. The CDR3 spells CATSRVAGRHYEQYF. CDR3 coding DNA: TGTGCCACCAGCAGAGTTGCGGGCCGACACTACGAGCAGTACTTC. Full variable domain (missing parts from reference TRBV15 and TRBJ2-7): DAMVIQNPRYQVTQFGKPVTLSCSQTLNHNVMYWYQQKSSQAPKLLFHYYDKDFNNEADTPDNFQSRRPNTSFCFLDIRSPGLGDTAMYLCATSRVAGRHYEQYFGPGTRLTVT.